The entry below gives a single TCR beta chain sequence along with its context. This clone was seen once. It lacks a known antigen. Per-base qualities were not stored, and no clone one base away is much larger. The sample comes from a study of OX40 agonist ivuxolimab in advanced cancers. Regarding the research as a whole: Ivuxolimab was an agonistic, fully human IgG2 monoclonal antibody directed against OX40 (CD134), a costimulatory receptor. Intravenous ivuxolimab was administered to patients every 2 weeks at six dose levels: 0.01, 0.1, 0.3, 1.5, 3 and 10 mg/kg. Of the approximately 50 dose-escalation patients, hepatocellular carcinoma was present in about 20, melanoma in around 15, renal cell carcinoma in 9 and head and neck cancer in 9. In the dose-escalation cohort, more than 80% of patients were male, and the mean age was around 60 years with a range of roughly 23 to 79. Prior anti-PD-1, anti-PD-L1 or anti-CTLA-4 therapy was permitted, and approximately 40% of dose-escalation patients had received checkpoint inhibitors. Partial responses occurred in three dose-escalation patients, of whom one had hepatocellular carcinoma and two had cutaneous melanoma. The point of sequencing TCRbeta in the periphery was to test whether ivuxolimab changed TCR sequence diversity and drove clonal T-cell expansion. The paper reports the monotherapy dose-escalation portion (N of about 50 patients) of the phase I ivuxolimab trial. What the authors observed across the whole study: At doses of 0.1 to 3.0 mg/kg, clonal expansion of both CD4+ and CD8+ blood T cells was observed from baseline to week 6. After ivuxolimab, expanded clones were on average more numerous among CD8+ T cells than among CD4+ T cells. In the 0.1-3.0 mg/kg groups, partial responders had among the lowest normalized peripheral clonal expansion, particularly in CD8+ T cells. The antigen specificity of the clonally expanded peripheral T cells was not determined. Low levels of normalized T-cell clonal expansion were also seen in some nonresponding patients.

To sequence the TCRbeta CDR3 region, genomic DNA was isolated from the sorted cells. TCRbeta CDR3 regions were sequenced using the immunoSEQ Assay. As stored in TCRdb, this immuneACCESS dataset retains in-frame rearrangements with V and J assigned. A fraction of the clones does not appear; measured against another copy, unresolved V genes explain less than half of the discrepancy, and the remainder lacks a known reason. The sample table contains 90,000 to 120,000 clones; only one count was recorded for approximately 90% of them. Over 0.3% of the sample is in the top ten clones. The CDR3 holds 14 amino acids from the cysteine to the phenylalanine. Here the CDR3 DNA is all that survives: 42 bases in frame from base 1. The germline ends are 12 bases apart after V is trimmed by 5 bases and J by 1 base. Sequences MDHEN (CDR1) and SYDVKM (CDR2) are obtained from the germline V gene. The trial excluded patients who had a history of autoimmune disease or were on systemic immunosuppression. Peripheral blood for TCR sequencing was collected from all dose cohorts at baseline, on cycle 4 day 1, and on cycle 7 day 1. Samples were obtained from an open-label, multicenter, first-in-human phase I dose-escalation trial of ivuxolimab. Adults with locally advanced or metastatic melanoma, renal cell carcinoma, hepatocellular carcinoma or head and neck squamous cell carcinoma were enrolled in the trial. Before TCR sequencing, CD4+ T cells and CD8+ T cells were sorted from peripheral blood as separate populations.

This receptor chain uses TRBV28 and TRBJ2-7, with TRBD1 tentatively as D gene (5 bases match). This receptor was identified in an adult with an advanced solid tumor such as melanoma, head and neck, liver or kidney cancer. This specimen was CD4+ or CD8+ T cells sorted from blood, taken in a trial of the OX40 agonist ivuxolimab. The nucleotides read TGTGCCAGCAGTCTCATATCAGGGTCCTACGAGCAGTACTTC. Its coded protein is CASSLISGSYEQYF.